These 10 T cell receptor beta chains share one sample of origin, sequenced in a study of beta chain features in type 1 diabetes. TCRB transcripts that were expressed got sequenced, as all of the isolated RNA had been reverse transcribed. Data came from immunoSEQ multiplex PCR; TCRdb stores just in-frame clones and leaves some out. The repertoire consists of more than 95,000 clones, with about 18% occurring once and the leading ten covering 2.6%. Regarding the study as a whole: Among patients with Type 1 diabetes, TCRB CDR3s were moderately but significantly shorter in every one of the four CD4+ subsets.

No cognate antigen is known for these TCRs. Sample: central memory CD4+ T cells from blood. These receptors all stem from a young man with type 1 diabetes.

V gene TRBV5-1 combines with J gene TRBJ2-5; 13 nucleotides match TRBD2. Per germline, CDR1 SGHRS and CDR2 YFSETQ. There are 17 residues in the CDR3. The V segment lost 3 bases and the J segment 5 bases; nucleotides outside the gene matches: 10. The CDR3 here is CASSYPDGLAGVETQYF. In DNA, the CDR3 is TGCGCCAGCAGCTATCCAGATGGACTAGCGGGAGTGGAGACCCAGTACTTC.

This chain links TRBV2 with TRBJ2-3; 7 nucleotides agree with TRBD1. Germline V gene sequence: CDR1 SNHLY, CDR2 FYNNEI. CDR3 length: 12 amino acids. The V gene end was trimmed by 8 bases and the J gene end by 11 bases; junction bases not matched to a gene: 10. The CDR3 reads CASEQGLLGQYF. CDR3 sequence (DNA): TGTGCCAGCGAACAGGGGTTGTTAGGGCAGTATTTT.

The V gene is TRBV9, the J gene TRBJ2-2, with D perhaps matching TRBD2 (5 bases). V lost 0 bases and J 3 bases, leaving 9 bases between the germline ends. There are 15 residues in the CDR3. Germline loops: CDR1 SGDLS, CDR2 YYNGEE. The DNA of the CDR3 is TGTGCCAGCAGCGTAGTTGAGGGATACACCGGGGAGCTGTTTTTT. Translation: CASSVVEGYTGELFF.

There are a few counts of this clone. The chain combines TRBV7-9 with TRBJ2-7; D might be TRBD1 or TRBD2, each matching 5 bases. V gave up 6 bases and J gave up 6 bases, with 15 bases separating them. Germline CDR1 is SEHNR and CDR2 is FQNEAQ (reference sequence). The CDR3 has 13 residues. As DNA, the CDR3 is TGTGCCAGCAGTCTAGCATCAGGGACCGAGCAGTACTTC. This translates into CASSLASGTEQYF.

This clone was counted a few times. The chain has TRBV27 and TRBJ1-2, with 8 bases aligning to TRBD1. CDR3 length: 14 amino acids. Trimming cost V 3 bases and J 8 bases; bases outside gene matches: 8. CDR1 and CDR2 (germline): MNHEY, SMNVEV (reference sequence). CDR3 loop: CASSFLDRGGGYTF. CDR3 nucleotide sequence: TGTGCCAGCAGTTTCCTCGACAGGGGTGGAGGCTACACCTTC.

In its sample, this clone was seen a few times. This chain uses TRBV9 with TRBJ1-3; D unresolved. This CDR3 has 13 amino acids. Germline-derived CDR1 and CDR2 are SGDLS and YYNGEE. The ends were cut back, 1 base at V and 9 bases at J, with 11 bases in the middle. DNA for the CDR3: TGTGCCAGCAGCGTACCGACCTCGGGCACCATATATTTT. It codes for CASSVPTSGTIYF. The full variable domain, completed using reference TRBV9 and TRBJ1-3, is DSGVTQTPKHLITATGQRVTLRCSPRSGDLSVYWYQQSLDQGLQFLIQYYNGEERAKGNILERFSAQQFPDLHSELNLSSLELGDSALYFCASSVPTSGTIYFGEGSWLTVV.

This sequence joins TRBV10-3 and TRBJ1-1; 9 nucleotides match TRBD1. After removal of 2 bases from V and 4 bases from J, the junction contained 2 bases not matched to a gene. The CDR3 is 14 amino acids. Germline V CDR1 and CDR2: ENHRY, SYGVKD. This chain's CDR3 is CAISERTGATEAFF. The CDR3 DNA follows: TGTGCCATCAGTGAGAGGACAGGGGCCACTGAAGCTTTCTTT.

The sample holds a few counts of this clone. With a much larger clone just one base away, this may be a read error. Other DNA sequences of this sample code for an identical CDR3. This chain joins TRBV15 and TRBJ1-1, with D possibly matching TRBD1 (6 bases). The germline V and J ends were trimmed by 5 bases and 10 bases, with 17 bases remaining between them. The germline V gene has CDR1 LNHNV and CDR2 YYDKDF (reference sequence). This CDR3 contains 13 residues. CDR3 region: CATSAGAGLRAFF. The CDR3 bases are TGTGCCACCAGCGCGGGGGCAGGGCTTCGAGCTTTCTTT.

The V call is TRBV7-3, the J call TRBJ2-1; the D is unclear. CDR1 and CDR2 from the germline V gene are SGHTA and FQGTGA. Between the trimmed V and J ends, which lost 4 bases and 5 bases, there was a span of 9 bases. The CDR3 runs to 13 residues. The CDR3 is CASSSAYHNEQFF. CDR3 sequence (DNA): TGTGCCAGCAGCTCCGCTTATCACAATGAGCAGTTCTTC.

V gene TRBV27 combines with J gene TRBJ1-2; 8 nucleotides align to TRBD1. The CDR3 has 15 amino acids. J was trimmed by 6 bases and V by 6 bases; bases with no gene match: 12. CDR1 is MNHEY, CDR2 SMNVEV, per germline (reference sequence). CDR3 amino acids: CASSAQFGQGNGYTF. The DNA for the CDR3 is TGTGCCAGCAGCGCTCAATTTGGACAGGGTAATGGCTACACCTTC.